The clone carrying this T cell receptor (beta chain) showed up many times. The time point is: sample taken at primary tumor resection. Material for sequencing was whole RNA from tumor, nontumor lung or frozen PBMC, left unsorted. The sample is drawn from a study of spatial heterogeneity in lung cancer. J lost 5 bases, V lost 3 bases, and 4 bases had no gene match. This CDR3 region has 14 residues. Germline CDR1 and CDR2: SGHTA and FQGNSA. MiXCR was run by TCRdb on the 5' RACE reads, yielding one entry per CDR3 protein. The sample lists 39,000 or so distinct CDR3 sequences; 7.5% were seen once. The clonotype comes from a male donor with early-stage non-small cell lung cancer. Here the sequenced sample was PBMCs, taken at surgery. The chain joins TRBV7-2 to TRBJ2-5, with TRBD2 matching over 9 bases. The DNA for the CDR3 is TGTGCCAGCAGCTTCGCGGGGGGGCCGGAGACCCAGTACTTC. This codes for CASSFAGGPETQYF.